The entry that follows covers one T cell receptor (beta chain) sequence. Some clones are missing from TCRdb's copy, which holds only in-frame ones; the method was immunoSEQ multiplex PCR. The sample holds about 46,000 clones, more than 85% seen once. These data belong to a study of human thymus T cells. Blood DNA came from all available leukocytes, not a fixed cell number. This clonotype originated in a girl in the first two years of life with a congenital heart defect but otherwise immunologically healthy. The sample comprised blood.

The CDR3 DNA reads as TGTGCCAGCAGCCCCCAGGAGACCATCTATCTCAATGAGCAGTTCTTC. Translated: CASSPQETIYLNEQFF. The chain has TRBV9 and TRBJ2-1, with unresolved D. Germline CDR1 SGDLS, CDR2 YYNGEE. Deletions cut 4 bases from V and 6 bases from J, with 20 bases between. The CDR3 is made up of 16 amino acids.